This TCR beta chain was obtained from a study of blood T cell repertoires in COVID-19. Study overall: The United States, Italy and Spain supplied acute and convalescent COVID-19 samples. The analysed material was cDNA or gDNA that came from T cells, B-cell-depleted T cells, or PBMCs.

How the authors handled the data: Reference gene primer amplification gave nucleated cell count estimates. The data were produced by immunoSEQ multiplex PCR, yet TCRdb's version contains in-frame clones alone and is incomplete. The V and J calls and the clone size are those of that table, but D and trimming were determined from the DNA. The sample yields about 120,000 clones, roughly four fifths seen once. The TCR was taken from a man aged 60-69 years with acute or convalescent COVID-19. The specimen sequenced was peripheral blood.

CDR3 sequence: CASSLIAANRNEQFF. The DNA for the CDR3 is TGCGCCAGCAGCTTGATAGCGGCTAACCGGAATGAGCAGTTCTTC. This sequence joins TRBV5-1 and TRBJ2-1; D is possibly TRBD2 (6 bases). The CDR3 is 15 amino acids. In germline, CDR1 is SGHRS, CDR2 YFSETQ. V shed 1 base and J shed 7 bases, with 15 bases lying between them.